This T cell receptor beta chain was obtained from a study of beta chain features in type 1 diabetes. Isolated RNA was reverse transcribed in full, so expressed TCRB transcripts were sequenced. Profiled with immunoSEQ multiplex PCR; TCRdb holds only in-frame clones, not every one. The sample records about 930,000 clones, roughly a sixth being singletons. Germline values: CDR1 LNHDA, CDR2 SQIVND (reference sequence). This CDR3 spans 14 amino acids. The junction had 6 bases not matched to a gene; V was cut back by 6 bases and J by 2 bases. The sequencing input was naive CD4+ T cells from blood. The source is a woman aged 18-29 years in good health. The rearrangement links TRBV19 to TRBJ2-5; 7 bases line up with TRBD1. The DNA for the CDR3 is TGTGCCAGTAGCACAGGGGCCCCACAAGAGACCCAGTACTTC. It specifies CASSTGAPQETQYF.